These 22 T cell receptor beta chains were sequenced from one sample in a study of T-cell reconstitution after alpha-beta-depleted transplantation in children. Preparation of the TCRbeta library involved a method that used unique molecular identifiers. TCRdb re-called the PCR reads with MiXCR, one entry per CDR3 protein. This sample yields fewer than 550,000 distinct CDR3 sequences, of which about 10% are seen a single time; 2% to 2.5% belongs to the top ten. The sequences come from PBMCs, collected before TCRalphabeta/CD19-depleted stem cell transplant. The receptor set was obtained from a child younger than 10 with inherited bone marrow failure, due to receive a stem cell transplant.

This clonotype turned up a few times. CDR3 sequence reads: CASSLAGVNYGYTF. The CDR3 DNA reads as TGTGCCAGCAGCTTAGCCGGAGTTAACTATGGCTACACCTTC. The chain carries TRBV7-9 and TRBJ1-2; no definite D call. The CDR3 extends over 14 amino acids. Germline CDR1 SEHNR, CDR2 FQNEAQ (reference sequence). The ends were cut back, 0 bases at V and 1 base at J, with 6 bases in the middle.

The CDR3 is CASSFRAGGHPYNEQFF. CDR3 bases: TGTGCCAGCAGCTTCCGGGCGGGAGGGCACCCCTACAATGAGCAGTTCTTC. V gene TRBV7-9 combines with J gene TRBJ2-1; 9 positions match TRBD2. The CDR3 contains 17 residues. Germline V lookup: CDR1 SEHNR, CDR2 FQNEAQ (reference sequence). The V segment lost 3 bases and the J segment 2 bases; nucleotides outside the gene matches: 8.

This clonotype was observed at least ten times. This chain links TRBV4-3 with TRBJ2-1; maybe TRBD2 (5 bases). There are 16 residues in the CDR3. Trimming cost V 1 base and J 4 bases, with 14 bases left between them. Per the germline V gene, CDR1 is LGHNA and CDR2 is YSLEER. CDR3 in amino acids: CASSQGVERSYNEQFF. The CDR3 coding sequence is TGCGCCAGCAGCCAAGGGGTCGAGCGGTCATACAATGAGCAGTTCTTC.

The table lists this clonotype with many counts. The chain has TRBV18 and TRBJ2-7; D uncertain. In germline, CDR1 is KGHSH, CDR2 LQKENI. The V gene lost 6 bases and the J gene lost 4 bases, with 10 bases spanning the gap. The CDR3 consists of 12 residues. Here the CDR3 reads CASSKGGYEQYF. CDR3 DNA: TGTGCCAGCTCGAAGGGTGGGTACGAGCAGTACTTC.

This clonotype was seen repeatedly, ten times or more. The chain employs TRBV21-1 and TRBJ2-7. TRBV21-1 is reported as a pseudogene. The CDR3 extends over 16 amino acids. The CDR3 spells CASSKVVPQRLYEQYF. DNA for the CDR3: TGTGCCAGCAGCAAAGTGGTACCCCAACGACTCTACGAGCAGTACTTC.

The sample holds many counts of this clonotype. This chain connects TRBV9 to TRBJ2-1; TRBD1 aligns across 8 bases. Trimming took 5 bases from V and 0 from J; bases not matched to a gene: 4. This CDR3 is built from 15 residues. CDR1 SGDLS and CDR2 YYNGEE come from the germline V gene. The CDR3 spells CASRRTGSSYNEQFF. CDR3 in DNA: TGTGCCAGCAGACGGACAGGGAGCTCCTACAATGAGCAGTTCTTC. Full variable domain (rest looked up from reference TRBV9 and TRBJ2-1): DSGVTQTPKHLITATGQRVTLRCSPRSGDLSVYWYQQSLDQGLQFLIQYYNGEERAKGNILERFSAQQFPDLHSELNLSSLELGDSALYFCASRRTGSSYNEQFFGPGTRLTVL.

This clonotype was observed at least ten times. The chain links TRBV24-1 to TRBJ2-1; TRBD2 is a possible D gene (6 bases). Deletions cut 5 bases from V and 9 bases from J, with 16 bases between. CDR3 length: 14 amino acids. CDR1 and CDR2 (germline): KGHDR, SFDVKD. Written as DNA, the CDR3 is TGTGCCACCAGTGCTTGGCAGGGTAGCGGTGAGCAGTTCTTC. It is translated as CATSAWQGSGEQFF.

The rearrangement links TRBV29-1 to TRBJ2-7, with TRBD1 matching 9 bases. The CDR3 is 13 amino acids. The junction had 7 bases not matched to a gene; V was cut back by 6 bases and J by 4 bases. Germline V lookup: CDR1 SQVTM, CDR2 ANQGSEA. CDR3 sequence (DNA): TGCAGCGTGGGGACAGGGAGGAGGTACGAGCAGTACTTC. Protein product: CSVGTGRRYEQYF.

About this clonotype itself: A read error is possible here, since a much larger clone lies one base away. CDR3 nucleotides: TGTGCCAGCCGTTCGAACGGGGCTTACAATGAGCAGTTCTTC. It encodes CASRSNGAYNEQFF. The V gene is TRBV6-5, the J gene TRBJ2-1; D may correspond to TRBD1 or TRBD2 (5 bases each). Deletions cut 8 bases from V and 4 bases from J, with 15 bases between. This CDR3 is built from 14 residues. Germline V gene lookup returns CDR1 MNHEY and CDR2 SVGAGI.

At least ten counts were recorded for this clonotype. The chain employs TRBV7-9 and TRBJ2-3, with 13 positions matching TRBD2. V shed 4 bases and J 3 bases; nucleotides not matched to a gene: 7. This CDR3 has 17 amino acids. Per germline, CDR1 SEHNR and CDR2 FQNEAQ (reference sequence). CDR3 nucleotide sequence: TGTGCCAGCAGCTCCTCGCCGGGACTAGCGGGAACAGATACGCAGTATTTT. Amino acid sequence: CASSSSPGLAGTDTQYF. The variable domain in full, with the rest retrieved from reference TRBV7-9 and TRBJ2-3, is DTGVSQNPRHKITKRGQNVTFRCDPISEHNRLYWYRQTLGQGPEFLTYFQNEAQLEKSRLLSDRFSAERPKGSFSTLEIQRTEQGDSAMYLCASSSSPGLAGTDTQYFGPGTRLTVL.

Many counts were recorded for this clonotype. The chain has TRBV10-3 and TRBJ2-3; 13 bases match TRBD2. CDR1 and CDR2 (germline): ENHRY, SYGVKD. With 2 bases clipped from V and 5 bases from J, the junction kept 10 bases outside the gene matches. The CDR3 length is 18 residues. The DNA of the CDR3 is TGTGCCATCAGTGAGACCGGGACTAGCGGGAATTGGGGAGATACGCAGTATTTT. This sequence encodes CAISETGTSGNWGDTQYF.

The chain employs TRBV20-1 and TRBJ1-2; tentatively, D is TRBD1 (5 bases). Germline CDR1 is DFQATT and CDR2 is SNEGSKA (reference sequence). This CDR3 spans 13 amino acids. The V gene lost 5 bases and the J gene lost 3 bases, with 13 bases spanning the gap. CDR3 DNA sequence: TGCAGTGCTCGAACGCGGGGGGACTATGGCTACACCTTC. Its translation: CSARTRGDYGYTF.

Comment on this clonotype: Being one base from a much bigger clone, this may be a read error. This chain connects TRBV30 to TRBJ2-2; tentatively, D is TRBD1 or TRBD2 (5 bases each). Germline CDR1 is GTSNPN and CDR2 is SVGIG (reference sequence). CDR3 length equals 16 residues. The CDR3 here is CAWTTAGALNTGDLFF. In DNA, the CDR3 is TGTGCCTGGACGACGGCCGGGGCGCTCAACACCGGGGACCTGTTTTTT.

The chain couples TRBV4-2 to TRBJ2-7; 8 bases map to TRBD2. Trimming took 2 bases from V and 3 from J; bases not matched to a gene: 3. This CDR3 is built from 14 residues. CDR1 and CDR2 (germline): LGHNA, YNFKEQ. Written as DNA, the CDR3 is TGTGCCAGCAGCCAACCGGGACTAGTCTACGAGCAGTACTTC. Its translation is CASSQPGLVYEQYF.

This clonotype came up a few times. CDR3 residues: CASSPLTRLSTGANVLTF. CDR3 sequence (DNA): TGTGCCAGCAGCCCCCTTACTAGACTATCGACTGGGGCCAACGTCCTGACTTTC. The rearrangement joins TRBV11-2 to TRBJ2-6, with D possibly matching TRBD2 (5 bases). CDR1 and CDR2 (germline): SGHAT, FQNNGV. This CDR3 region has 18 residues. Trimming took off 5 bases at V and 2 bases at J, with 19 bases between the two ends.

This clonotype was seen at least ten times. The chain combines TRBV6-1 with TRBJ1-1; 8 positions agree with TRBD1. The junction had 7 bases not matched to a gene; V was cut back by 6 bases and J by 1 base. The CDR3 consists of 15 residues. In germline, CDR1 is MNHNS, CDR2 SASEGT. The CDR3 region has the DNA TGTGCCAGCAGGCCCTTCGGGACAGGGAACACTGAAGCTTTCTTT. This encodes CASRPFGTGNTEAFF.

This clonotype has a handful of counts. The V call is TRBV10-3, the J call TRBJ2-1; 8 bases align to TRBD2. Germline V lookup: CDR1 ENHRY, CDR2 SYGVKD. The CDR3 is 13 residues long. V lost 3 bases and J lost 10; bases outside the gene matches: 5. DNA of the CDR3: TGTGCCATCAGTGACTCCGGGGGGGGGGAGCAGTTCTTC. Amino acids: CAISDSGGGEQFF.

This clonotype was detected ten times or more. The gene calls are TRBV7-9 and TRBJ2-7; 10 bases are shared with TRBD2. The CDR3 is made up of 15 amino acids. The V gene's germline CDR1 is SEHNR and CDR2 FQNEAQ (reference sequence). After removal of 2 bases from V and 2 bases from J, the junction contained 3 bases not matched to a gene. Here the CDR3 reads CASSLTAGGPYEQYF. DNA for the CDR3: TGTGCCAGCAGCTTAACAGCGGGAGGGCCCTACGAGCAGTACTTC.

This clonotype was counted ten times or more. This chain uses TRBV12-3 or TRBV12-4 with TRBJ2-7, with D perhaps TRBD2 (6 bases). V lost 8 bases to trimming and J lost 9 bases, with 26 bases between them. The CDR3 extends over 15 amino acids. CDR3: CASGAGTRPSAAQYF. The CDR3 nucleotides are TGTGCCAGCGGCGCAGGGACGCGACCTAGCGCGGCGCAGTACTTC.

This clonotype was recorded at least ten times. The genes are TRBV7-9 and TRBJ1-1; weak D call: TRBD1 (6 bases). The germline gives CDR1 SEHNR, CDR2 FQNEAQ (reference sequence). V lost 5 bases and J 4 bases, leaving 17 bases between the germline ends. The CDR3 spans 15 residues. CDR3 nucleotide sequence: TGTGCCAGCAGCCCCGGCGTGGGGGGCCCCACTGAAGCTTTCTTT. Residues: CASSPGVGGPTEAFF.

This clonotype has a count of ten or more. The V and J genes are TRBV5-5 and TRBJ2-7; weak D call: TRBD2 (6 bases). The CDR3 is 15 residues long. Germline loops: CDR1 SGHKS, CDR2 YYEKEE (reference sequence). Trimming shortened V by 1 base and J by 2 bases, and 13 bases separated the two germline ends. CDR3 DNA sequence: TGTGCCAGCAGCTTGAGTTCTGGCGGGGCCTACGAGCAGTACTTC. Its protein product is CASSLSSGGAYEQYF.

Ten or more counts support this clonotype. Compared with germline, one end of the junction differs, possibly owing to a read error. The V gene is TRBV6-2 or TRBV6-3, the J gene TRBJ2-7, with D unresolved. In germline, CDR1 is MNHEY, CDR2 SVGEGT. The CDR3 is 11 amino acids. The CDR3 here is CASSPSFEQYF. For the CDR3, the DNA is TGTGCCAGCAGCCCCTCCTTCGAGCAGTACTTC.